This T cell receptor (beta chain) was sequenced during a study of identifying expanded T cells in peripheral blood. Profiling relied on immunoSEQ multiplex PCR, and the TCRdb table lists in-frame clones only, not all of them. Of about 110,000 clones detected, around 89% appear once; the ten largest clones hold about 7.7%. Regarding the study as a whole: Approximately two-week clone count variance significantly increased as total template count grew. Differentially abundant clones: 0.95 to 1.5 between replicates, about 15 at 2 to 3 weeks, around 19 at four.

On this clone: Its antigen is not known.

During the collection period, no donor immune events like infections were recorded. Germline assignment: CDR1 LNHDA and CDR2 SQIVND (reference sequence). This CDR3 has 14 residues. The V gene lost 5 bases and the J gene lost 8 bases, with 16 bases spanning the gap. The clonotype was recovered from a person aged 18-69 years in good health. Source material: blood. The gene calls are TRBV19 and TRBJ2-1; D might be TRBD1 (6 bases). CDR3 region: CASSVTGFGDEQFF. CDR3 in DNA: TGTGCCAGTAGTGTTACAGGGTTTGGAGATGAGCAGTTCTTC.